This section outlines one TCR beta chain sequence together with its context. This sample was taken from a study of blood T cell repertoires in COVID-19. Method: immunoSEQ multiplex PCR; TCRdb's copy keeps in-frame clones and lacks some. The sample has approximately 200,000 clones, about 84% seen once. Trimming cost V 3 bases and J 3 bases; bases outside gene matches: 13. The CDR3 has 17 amino acids. Per the germline V gene, CDR1 is SGHTA and CDR2 is FQGNSA. Material for sequencing was peripheral blood. The chain employs TRBV7-2 and TRBJ2-7; the match to TRBD1 covers 8 bases. The receptor was isolated from a person between 65 and 79 years old with COVID-19, enrolled during active disease. The CDR3 nucleotides read TGTGCCAGCAGCTTTGGCTGGGTCAGGGGGCGGCACTACGAGCAGTACTTC. Protein product: CASSFGWVRGRHYEQYF.